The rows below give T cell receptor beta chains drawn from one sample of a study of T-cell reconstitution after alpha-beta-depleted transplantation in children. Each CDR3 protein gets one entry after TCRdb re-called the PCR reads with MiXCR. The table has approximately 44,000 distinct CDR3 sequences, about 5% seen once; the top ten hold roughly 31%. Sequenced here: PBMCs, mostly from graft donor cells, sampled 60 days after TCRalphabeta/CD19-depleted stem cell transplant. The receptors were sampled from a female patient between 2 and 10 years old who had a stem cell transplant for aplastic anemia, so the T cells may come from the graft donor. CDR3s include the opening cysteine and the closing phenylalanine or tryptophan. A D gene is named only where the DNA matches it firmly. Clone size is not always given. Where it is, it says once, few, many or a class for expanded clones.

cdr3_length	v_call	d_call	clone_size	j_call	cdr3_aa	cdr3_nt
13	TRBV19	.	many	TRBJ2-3	CATRTEDTDTQYF	TGTGCCACCCGGACAGAAGACACAGATACGCAGTATTTT
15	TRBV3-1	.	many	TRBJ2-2	CASSQVLLNTGELFF	TGTGCCAGCAGCCAAGTACTCCTGAACACCGGGGAGCTGTTTTTT
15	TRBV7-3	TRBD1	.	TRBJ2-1	CASSLRDRDFNEQFF	TGTGCCAGCAGCCTCCGGGACAGGGATTTCAATGAGCAGTTCTTC
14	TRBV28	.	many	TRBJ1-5	CASTTGTQNQPQHF	TGTGCCAGCACTACCGGGACACAGAATCAGCCCCAGCATTTT
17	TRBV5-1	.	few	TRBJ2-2	CASSPSPPGGGTGELFF	TGCGCCAGCAGCCCAAGCCCCCCCGGGGGAGGTACCGGGGAGCTGTTTTTT
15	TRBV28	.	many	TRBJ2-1	CATSEAAYLLGEQFF	TGTGCCACCAGCGAGGCAGCCTATTTACTCGGTGAGCAGTTCTTC
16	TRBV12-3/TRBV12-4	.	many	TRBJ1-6	CASSFQKRERNSPLHF	TGTGCCAGCAGTTTCCAAAAGCGGGAAAGGAATTCACCCCTCCACTTT
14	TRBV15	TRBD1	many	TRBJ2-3	CATSRTGSTDTQYF	TGTGCCACCAGCAGGACAGGGAGCACAGATACGCAGTATTTT
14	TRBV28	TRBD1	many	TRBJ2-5	CASSPWTGRETQYF	TGTGCCAGCAGCCCCTGGACAGGGCGCGAGACCCAGTACTTC
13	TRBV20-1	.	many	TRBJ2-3	CSGQGTGTDTQYF	TGCAGTGGGCAGGGAACCGGCACAGATACGCAGTATTTT
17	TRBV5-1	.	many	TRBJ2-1	CASSLGPRASSYNEQFF	TGCGCCAGCAGCTTGGGACCCAGGGCTAGCTCCTACAATGAGCAGTTCTTC
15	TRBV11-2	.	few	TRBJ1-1	CASSLRGDLIAEAFF	TGTGCCAGCTCTCTGAGAGGGGATTTGATCGCTGAAGCTTTCTTT
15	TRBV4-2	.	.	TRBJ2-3	CASSQRGAAADTQYF	TGTGCCAGCAGTCAAAGGGGGGCCGCGGCAGATACGCAGTATTTT
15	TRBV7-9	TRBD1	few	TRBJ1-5	CASSSGGGGYQPQHF	TGTGCCAGCAGTTCCGGAGGGGGCGGGTATCAGCCCCAGCATTTT
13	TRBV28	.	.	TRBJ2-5	CASSRTGTETQYF	TGTGCCAGCAGCCGAACCGGGACAGAGACCCAGTACTTC
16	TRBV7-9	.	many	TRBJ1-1	CASNRDMGLVLGEAFF	TGTGCCAGCAACAGGGACATGGGCCTTGTTTTGGGTGAAGCTTTCTTT
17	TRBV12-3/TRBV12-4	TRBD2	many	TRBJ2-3	CASSFPISGRASDTQYF	TGTGCCAGCAGTTTCCCGATTAGCGGGAGGGCATCAGATACGCAGTATTTT
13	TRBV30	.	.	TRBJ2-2	CAWTGDFTGELFF	TGTGCCTGGACAGGGGATTTTACCGGGGAGCTGTTTTTT
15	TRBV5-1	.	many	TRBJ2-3	CASSLRSPSTDTQYF	TGCGCCAGCAGCTTGCGGAGCCCTAGCACAGATACGCAGTATTTT
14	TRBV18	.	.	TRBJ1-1	CASSTSGTNTEAFF	TGTGCCAGCTCAACGTCGGGGACGAACACTGAAGCTTTCTTT
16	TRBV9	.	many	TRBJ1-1	CASSLPPDPMNTEAFF	TGTGCCAGCAGCCTTCCTCCGGATCCGATGAACACTGAAGCTTTCTTT
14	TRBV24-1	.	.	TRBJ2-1	CATSGGSSYNEQFF	TGTGCCACCAGTGGGGGGTCCTCCTACAATGAGCAGTTCTTC
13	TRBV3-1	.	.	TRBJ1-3	CASSLPGGNTIYF	TGTGCCAGCAGTCTTCCGGGTGGAAACACCATATATTTT
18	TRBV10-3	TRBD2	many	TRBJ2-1	CAISGIGIAGGLNNEQFF	TGTGCCATCAGTGGGATCGGGATAGCGGGGGGCCTAAACAATGAGCAGTTCTTC
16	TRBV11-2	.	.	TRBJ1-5	CASSPYGGGSNQPQHF	TGTGCCAGCAGCCCATATGGGGGCGGGAGCAATCAGCCCCAGCATTTT
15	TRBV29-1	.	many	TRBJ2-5	CSVEGGRPNGETQYF	TGCAGCGTTGAAGGCGGTAGACCCAACGGGGAGACCCAGTACTTC
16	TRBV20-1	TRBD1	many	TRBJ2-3	CSAREPGTGSTDTQYF	TGCAGTGCTAGAGAGCCCGGGACAGGGAGCACAGATACGCAGTATTTT
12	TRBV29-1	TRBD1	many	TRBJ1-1	CRTQGVNTEAFF	TGCAGAACACAGGGGGTGAACACTGAAGCTTTCTTT
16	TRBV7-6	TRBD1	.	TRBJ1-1	CASSPQGQGMNTEAFF	TGTGCCAGCAGCCCCCAGGGACAGGGGATGAACACTGAAGCTTTCTTT
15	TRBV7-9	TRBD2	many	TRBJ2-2	CASSLLAGVTGELFF	TGTGCCAGCAGCTTACTAGCGGGGGTCACCGGGGAGCTGTTTTTT
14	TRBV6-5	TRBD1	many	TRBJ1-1	CASSYHRGNTEAFF	TGTGCCAGCAGTTACCACAGGGGGAACACTGAAGCTTTCTTT
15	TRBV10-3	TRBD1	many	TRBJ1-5	CAISEGQEANQPQHF	TGTGCCATCAGTGAGGGACAGGAGGCCAATCAGCCCCAGCATTTT
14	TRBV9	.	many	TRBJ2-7	CASSVRETSYEQYF	TGTGCCAGCAGCGTTAGGGAAACGTCCTACGAGCAGTACTTC
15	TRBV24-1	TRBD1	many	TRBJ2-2	CATSGDRVRSGELFF	TGTGCCACCAGTGGGGACAGGGTTCGGTCCGGGGAGCTGTTTTTT
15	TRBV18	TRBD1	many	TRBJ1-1	CASSGRTGLHTEAFF	TGTGCCAGCTCGGGAAGGACAGGGCTGCACACTGAAGCTTTCTTT
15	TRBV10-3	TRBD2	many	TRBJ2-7	CAISESILAAYEQYF	TGTGCCATCAGTGAGTCGATTCTAGCGGCTTACGAGCAGTACTTC
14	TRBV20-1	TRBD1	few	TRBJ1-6	CSALGQYYNSPLHF	TGCAGTGCCCTGGGACAGTATTATAATTCACCCCTCCACTTT
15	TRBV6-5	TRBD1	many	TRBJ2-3	CASSYSRGPTDTQYF	TGTGCCAGCAGTTACTCGAGGGGGCCGACAGATACGCAGTATTTT